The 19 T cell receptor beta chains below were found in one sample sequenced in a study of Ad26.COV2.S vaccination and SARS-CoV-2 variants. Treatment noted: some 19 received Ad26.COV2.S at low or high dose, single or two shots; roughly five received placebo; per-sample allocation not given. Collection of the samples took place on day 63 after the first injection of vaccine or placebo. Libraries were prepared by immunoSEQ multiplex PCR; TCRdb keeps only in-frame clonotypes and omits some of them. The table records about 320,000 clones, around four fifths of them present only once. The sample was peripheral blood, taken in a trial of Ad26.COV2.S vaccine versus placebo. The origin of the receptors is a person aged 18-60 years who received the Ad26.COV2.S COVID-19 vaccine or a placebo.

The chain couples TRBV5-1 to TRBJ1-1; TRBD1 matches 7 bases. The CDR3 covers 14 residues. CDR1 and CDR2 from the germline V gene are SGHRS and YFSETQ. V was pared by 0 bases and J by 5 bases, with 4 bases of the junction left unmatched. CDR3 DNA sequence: TGCGCCAGCAGCTTGGAGGGGGCTTGGACTGAAGCTTTCTTT. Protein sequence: CASSLEGAWTEAFF.

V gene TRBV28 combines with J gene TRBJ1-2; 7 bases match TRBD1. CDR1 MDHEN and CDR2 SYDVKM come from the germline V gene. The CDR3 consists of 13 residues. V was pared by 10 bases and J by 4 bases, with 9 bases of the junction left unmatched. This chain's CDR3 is CATWRGTAYGYTF. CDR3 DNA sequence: TGTGCCACCTGGAGGGGGACAGCCTATGGCTACACCTTC.

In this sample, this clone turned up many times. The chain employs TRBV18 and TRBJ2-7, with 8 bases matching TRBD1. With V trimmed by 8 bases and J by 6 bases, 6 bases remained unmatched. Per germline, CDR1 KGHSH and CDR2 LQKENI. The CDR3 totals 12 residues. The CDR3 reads CASTGQGTEQYF. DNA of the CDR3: TGTGCCAGCACAGGACAGGGAACCGAGCAGTACTTC.

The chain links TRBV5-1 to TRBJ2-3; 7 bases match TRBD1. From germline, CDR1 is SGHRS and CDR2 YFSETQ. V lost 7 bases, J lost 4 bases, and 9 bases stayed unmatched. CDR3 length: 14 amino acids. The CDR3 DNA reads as TGCGCCAGCCGCCAATCTACAGGGGCAGATACGCAGTATTTT. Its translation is CASRQSTGADTQYF.

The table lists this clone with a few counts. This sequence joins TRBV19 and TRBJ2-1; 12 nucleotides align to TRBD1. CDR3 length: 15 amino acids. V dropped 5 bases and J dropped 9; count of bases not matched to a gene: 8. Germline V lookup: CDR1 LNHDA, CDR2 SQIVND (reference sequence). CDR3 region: CASSPQGQGAGEQFF. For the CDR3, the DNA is TGTGCCAGTAGTCCCCAGGGACAGGGGGCTGGTGAGCAGTTCTTC.

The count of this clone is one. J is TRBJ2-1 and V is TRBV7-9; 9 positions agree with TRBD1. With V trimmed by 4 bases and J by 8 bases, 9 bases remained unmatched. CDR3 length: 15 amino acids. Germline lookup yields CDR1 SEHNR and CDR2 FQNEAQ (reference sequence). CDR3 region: CASSSGLTGGDEQFF. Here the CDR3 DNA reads TGTGCCAGCAGCTCGGGTTTGACAGGGGGGGATGAGCAGTTCTTC.

CDR3 nucleotides: TGTGCCAGCAGTGACACCCGGGGGGGCCAAGAGACCCAGTACTTC. Residues: CASSDTRGGQETQYF. V gene TRBV6-1 combines with J gene TRBJ2-5, with TRBD2 matching 8 bases. V was pared by 3 bases and J by 1 base, with 4 bases of the junction left unmatched. This CDR3 has 15 residues. Germline lookup yields CDR1 MNHNS and CDR2 SASEGT.

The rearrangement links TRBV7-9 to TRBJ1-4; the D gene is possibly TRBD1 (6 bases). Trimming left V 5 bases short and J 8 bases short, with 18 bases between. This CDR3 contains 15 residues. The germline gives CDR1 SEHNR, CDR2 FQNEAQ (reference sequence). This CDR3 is CASSAKWDIGEKLFF. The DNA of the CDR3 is TGTGCCAGCAGCGCGAAGTGGGACATAGGGGAAAAACTGTTTTTT.

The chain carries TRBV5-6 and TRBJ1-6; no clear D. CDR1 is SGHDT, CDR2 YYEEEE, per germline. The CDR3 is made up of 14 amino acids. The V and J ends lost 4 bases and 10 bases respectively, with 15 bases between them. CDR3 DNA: TGTGCCAGCAGCGTGCTGACCGGGCTGTCACCCCTCCACTTT. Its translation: CASSVLTGLSPLHF.

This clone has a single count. CDR3 nucleotide sequence: TGCGCCAGCAGTTTAGGGGTAACTAGCGGGGGGCTTAGAGATACGCAGTATTTT. Residues: CASSLGVTSGGLRDTQYF. This chain links TRBV10-2 with TRBJ2-3; 12 bases match TRBD2. Germline values: CDR1 WSHSY, CDR2 SAAADI. The CDR3 totals 18 residues. V shed 5 bases, J shed 5 bases, and the junction held 14 bases outside the gene matches.

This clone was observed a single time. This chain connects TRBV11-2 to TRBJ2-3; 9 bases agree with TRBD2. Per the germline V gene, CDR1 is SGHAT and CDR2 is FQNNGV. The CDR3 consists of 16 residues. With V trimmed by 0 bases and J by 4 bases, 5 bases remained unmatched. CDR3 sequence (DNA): TGTGCCAGCAGCTTAGATCGTGTAGCGGGGGCAGATACGCAGTATTTT. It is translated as CASSLDRVAGADTQYF.

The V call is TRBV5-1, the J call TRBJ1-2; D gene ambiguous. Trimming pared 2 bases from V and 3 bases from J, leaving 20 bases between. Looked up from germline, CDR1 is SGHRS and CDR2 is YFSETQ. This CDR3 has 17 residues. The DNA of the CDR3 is TGCGCCAGCAGCTTATCCCTAAATCCCCTAAGGGACTATGGCTACACCTTC. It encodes CASSLSLNPLRDYGYTF.

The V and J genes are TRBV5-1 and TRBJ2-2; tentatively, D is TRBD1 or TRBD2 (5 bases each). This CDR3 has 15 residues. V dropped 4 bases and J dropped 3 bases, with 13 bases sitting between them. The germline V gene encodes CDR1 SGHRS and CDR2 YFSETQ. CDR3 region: CASSTEGPHTGELFF. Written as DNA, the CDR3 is TGCGCCAGCAGCACCGAGGGACCCCACACCGGGGAGCTGTTTTTT.

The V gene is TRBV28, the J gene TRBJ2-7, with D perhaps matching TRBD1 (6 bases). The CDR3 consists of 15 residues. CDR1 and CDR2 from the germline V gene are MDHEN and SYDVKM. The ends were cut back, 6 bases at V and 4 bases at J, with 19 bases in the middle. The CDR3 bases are TGTGCCAGCAGCCAACACAGGGCATGGACTTACGAGCAGTACTTC. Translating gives CASSQHRAWTYEQYF.

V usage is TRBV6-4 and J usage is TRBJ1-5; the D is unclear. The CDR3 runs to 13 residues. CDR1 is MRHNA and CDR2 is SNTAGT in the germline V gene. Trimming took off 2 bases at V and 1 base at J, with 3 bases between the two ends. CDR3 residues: CASSDKSNQPQHF. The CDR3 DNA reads TGTGCCAGCAGTGACAAGAGCAATCAGCCCCAGCATTTT.

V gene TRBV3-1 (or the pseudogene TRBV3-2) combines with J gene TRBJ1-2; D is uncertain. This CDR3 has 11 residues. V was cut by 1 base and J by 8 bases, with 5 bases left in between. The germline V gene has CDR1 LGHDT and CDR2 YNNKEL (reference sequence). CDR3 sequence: CASSQGNGYTF. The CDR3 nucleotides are TGTGCCAGCAGCCAAGGGAACGGCTACACCTTC.

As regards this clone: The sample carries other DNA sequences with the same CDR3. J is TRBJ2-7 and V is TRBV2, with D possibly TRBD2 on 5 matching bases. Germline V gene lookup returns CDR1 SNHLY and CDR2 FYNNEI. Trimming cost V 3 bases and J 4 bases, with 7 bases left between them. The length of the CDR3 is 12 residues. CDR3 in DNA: TGTGCCAGCAGTGATCGAGGGTACGAGCAGTACTTC. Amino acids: CASSDRGYEQYF.

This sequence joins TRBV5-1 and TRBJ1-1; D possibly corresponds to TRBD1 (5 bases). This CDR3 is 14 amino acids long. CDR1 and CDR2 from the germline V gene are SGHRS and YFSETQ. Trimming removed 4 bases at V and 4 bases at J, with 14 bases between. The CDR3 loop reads CASSVQGSGTEAFF. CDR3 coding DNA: TGCGCCAGCAGCGTTCAGGGCAGTGGCACTGAAGCTTTCTTT.

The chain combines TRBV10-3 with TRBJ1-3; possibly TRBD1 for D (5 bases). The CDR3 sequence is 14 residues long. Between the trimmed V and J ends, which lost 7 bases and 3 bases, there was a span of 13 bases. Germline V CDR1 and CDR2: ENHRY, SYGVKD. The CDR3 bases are TGTGCCATCAAAGGAGGGGTATTTGGAAACACCATATATTTT. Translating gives CAIKGGVFGNTIYF.